The clone carrying this TCR beta chain was observed a handful of times. Participants were aged roughly 18 to 100 years from 20 to 30 US areas. This sample was taken from a study of blood T cell repertoires in COVID-19. Overall study context: Sites across the United States, Italy and Spain contributed samples from acute and convalescent COVID-19. From T cells, B-cell-depleted T cells, or PBMCs came the material, which was cDNA or gDNA.

V shed 6 bases, J shed 0 bases, and the junction held 16 bases outside the gene matches. The CDR3 has 20 amino acids. CDR1 is MNHNY and CDR2 is SVGAGI in the germline V gene (reference sequence). Authors' processing steps: Estimation of nucleated cell counts relied on the amplification of reference gene primers. Libraries were prepared by immunoSEQ multiplex PCR; TCRdb keeps only in-frame clonotypes and omits some of them. D and trimming come from the DNA, and the V and J calls and clone size come from that table. This repertoire shows about 210,000 clones, roughly 86% found once; its top ten account for around 10%.

This TCR came from a man aged 18 to 29 with acute COVID-19. This sequence joins TRBV6-6 and TRBJ2-1; 11 bases match TRBD2. Sequenced: PBMCs or T cells enriched from blood (not recorded which). The CDR3 DNA reads as TGTGCCAGCAGCCTGGGACTAGCGGTCATAGAGGGGAGCTCCTACAATGAGCAGTTCTTC. Protein: CASSLGLAVIEGSSYNEQFF.